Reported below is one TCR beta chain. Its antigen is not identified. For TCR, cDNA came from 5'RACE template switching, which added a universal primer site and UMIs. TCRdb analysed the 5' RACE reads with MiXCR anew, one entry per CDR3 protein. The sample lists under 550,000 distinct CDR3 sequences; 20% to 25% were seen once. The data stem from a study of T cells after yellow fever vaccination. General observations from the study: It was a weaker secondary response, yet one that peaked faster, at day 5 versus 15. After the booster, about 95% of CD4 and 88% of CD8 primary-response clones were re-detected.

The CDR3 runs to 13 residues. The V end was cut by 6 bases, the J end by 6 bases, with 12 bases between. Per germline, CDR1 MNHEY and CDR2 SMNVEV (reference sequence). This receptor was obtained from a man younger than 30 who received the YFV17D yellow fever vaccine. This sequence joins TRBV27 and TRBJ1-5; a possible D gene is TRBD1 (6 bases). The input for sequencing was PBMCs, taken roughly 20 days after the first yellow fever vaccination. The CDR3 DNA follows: TGTGCCAGCAGGCTACAGGGAGGTCAGCCCCAGCATTTT. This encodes CASRLQGGQPQHF.